A selection of T cell receptor beta chains follows, all from one sample in a study of regulatory T cells in long-lasting Graves disease. MiXCR, run by TCRdb on the multiplex PCR reads, gives a single entry per CDR3 protein. Here the sample spans hundreds of thousands of distinct CDR3 sequences, roughly 16% being singletons. The sample was also linked to a second study, of T cells in Graves' hyperthyroidism and ophthalmopathy.

Specimen: peripheral blood mononuclear cells (PBMCs), collected at new diagnosis, from a patient treated with antithyroid drugs. Source of these receptors: a woman between 40 and 65 years old with Graves disease. CDR3s include the opening cysteine and the closing phenylalanine or tryptophan. A D gene is named only where the DNA matches it firmly. Rows may omit the clone size; those that give it use once, few, many or a size class.

TRBJ2-7,TRBV27,15,many,-,TGTGCCAGCAGTTTCGTGGCAGGGAGCTCCTACGAGCAGTACTTC,CASSFVAGSSYEQYF
TRBJ2-2,TRBV27,18,-,TRBD2,TGTGCCAGCAGTTTATTTCTAGCGGGGGTTAGAGGCACCGGGGAGCTGTTTTTT,CASSLFLAGVRGTGELFF
TRBJ1-1,TRBV29-1,13,-,-,TGCAGCGTTGACGAGGGCTCGGACGCTGAAGCTTTCTTT,CSVDEGSDAEAFF
TRBJ2-2,TRBV9,13,few,-,TGTGCCAGCAGCAAAACAACCCCCGGGGAGCTGTTTTTT,CASSKTTPGELFF
TRBJ2-5,TRBV7-2,14,-,TRBD1,TGTGCCAGGGAGGGGGACAGGGTCGAAGAGACCCAGTACTTC,CAREGDRVEETQYF
TRBJ1-5,TRBV7-2,14,-,-,TGTGCCAGCAGAAAGGGAGCTGGCAATCAGCCCCAGCATTTT,CASRKGAGNQPQHF
TRBJ1-2,TRBV4-1,15,-,-,TGCGCCAGCAGCCAAGACGACGCAGCTAACTATGGCTACACCTTC,CASSQDDAANYGYTF
TRBJ1-2,TRBV6-1,14,-,-,TGTGCCAGCAGCCCCAACCGACCTCTGCCTGGCTACACCTTC,CASSPNRPLPGYTF
TRBJ2-7,TRBV29-1,13,-,-,TGCAGCGTTGAGGACAGAAGCTCCTACGAGCAGTACTTC,CSVEDRSSYEQYF
TRBJ2-5,TRBV7-9,15,-,-,TGTGCCAGCAGCTTAGGGGTTCGGACCGAAGAGACCCAGCACTTC,CASSLGVRTEETQHF
TRBJ1-6,TRBV3-1,16,-,-,TGTGCCAGCAGCCAAGATGTAACGGGCCATAATTCACCCCTCCACTTT,CASSQDVTGHNSPLHF
TRBJ2-5,TRBV28,15,few,-,TGTACCAGCAGCCGGAGACTAGACCGAAAAGAGACCCAGTACTTC,CTSSRRLDRKETQYF
TRBJ1-1,TRBV19,14,few,TRBD1,TGTGCCAGTAGGGGACAGGCTATGAACACTGAAGCTTTCTTT,CASRGQAMNTEAFF
TRBJ1-5,TRBV20-1,12,few,-,TGCAGTGCTTCACAGGGAGAACAGCCCCAGCATTTT,CSASQGEQPQHF
TRBJ1-4,TRBV6-5,15,many,-,TGTGCCAGCAGTTTGGACGGGACAACTAATGAAAAACTGTTTTTT,CASSLDGTTNEKLFF
TRBJ2-5,TRBV10-3,15,many,-,TGTGCCATCAGTGAGTCCGGGGGGCAGACGGAGACCCAGTACTTC,CAISESGGQTETQYF
TRBJ1-1,TRBV20-1,13,many,-,TGCAGTGCTAGGAGACAGCCGAACACTGAAGCTTTCTTT,CSARRQPNTEAFF
TRBJ2-5,TRBV2,15,many,-,TGTGCCAGCAGGGGGACATCGGTGGCCCAAGAGACCCAGTACTTC,CASRGTSVAQETQYF
TRBJ2-7,TRBV6-2/TRBV6-3,15,-,TRBD2,TGTGCCAGCAGCCCAAGCGGGGACTATCCCTACGAGCAGTACTTC,CASSPSGDYPYEQYF
TRBJ2-7,TRBV6-5,15,-,-,TGTGCCAGCAGTTACCCCCCGCAGGGGGGGTACGAGCAGTACTTC,CASSYPPQGGYEQYF